This section outlines one T cell receptor beta chain sequence together with its context. Its antigen is currently unknown. The CDR3 totals 12 residues. CDR1 SEHNR and CDR2 FQNEAQ come from the germline V gene (reference sequence). V was trimmed by 3 bases and J by 3 bases, leaving 2 bases between them. Two oligonucleotides, mixed equimolar, formed the beta constant-region primer covering TRBC1 and TRBC2. Four rounds of PCR amplified the ligated cDNA using nested alpha and beta constant-region primers plus SP2. TCRdb re-derived calls from the UMI-ligation and nested PCR reads in MiXCR, one entry per CDR3 protein. The sample lists roughly 92,000 distinct CDR3 sequences, about 11% occurring once. This sample was taken from a study of naive and memory T cell subsets. Study outcomes and limitations: In naive cells, over 85% of TCR sequences were seen only once. Findings for naive and memory subsets could not be checked against ground truth. Naive repertoires, especially CD8, held a few larger clonotypes, possibly memory cells re-expressing CD45RA.

This sequence was found in a human donor in good health. The rearrangement joins TRBV7-9 to TRBJ1-4; D uncertain. What was sequenced was naive CD4+ T cells from blood. The CDR3 sequence is CASSLANEKLFF. In nucleotides, the CDR3 is TGTGCCAGCAGCTTGGCTAATGAAAAACTGTTTTTT.